This entry describes one TCR beta chain. What this receptor recognizes is not known. Base qualities are not recorded, but no much larger clone differs from it by a single base. CDR3 length: 12 amino acids, cysteine to phenylalanine. The DNA shown is the 36-base CDR3, in frame from base 1. V lost 5 bases and J lost 6 bases; the stretch between them is 9 bases long. The entry originates in a study of blood T cell repertoires in COVID-19 (dated by TCRdb to 2019 to 2021). About the study as a whole: Collaborator samples came from the United States, Italy and Spain and covered acute and convalescent phases of COVID-19. The prospective study material was composed of cDNA or gDNA derived from T cells, B-cell-depleted T cells, or PBMCs. Deeply sampled blood TCRbeta repertoires from subjects exposed to, actively infected with, or recovered from COVID-19 were included in the dataset. A freely available public database, intended as a resource for researchers studying the immune response to SARS-CoV-2, is where the repertoires were released. The samples were drawn from the first 160 participants of the ongoing ImmuneRACE study and from 1,254 subjects provided by 6 global collaborators. The sample metadata nearly always contained a de-identified subject ID, COVID-19 status, age in years and sex. HLA class I and class II types, where available, came from metadata supplied by the sample provider rather than from assay-based typing. The research as a whole found: The quantity of clinical and demographic metadata differed by source and by participant and was supplied without curation.

The immunoSEQ Assay, a bias-controlled multiplex PCR, was used to amplify TCRbeta CDR3 regions from genomic DNA. The original pipeline was this. Within the assay, amplification of reference gene primers was used to estimate how many nucleated cells each sample contained. Sequence reads were collapsed and filtered to measure the absolute abundance of every unique TCRbeta CDR3 rearrangement. For each sample, productive Simpson clonality was calculated as the square root of Simpson's diversity index across productive rearrangements. TCRdb re-hosts the immuneACCESS table, in-frame sequences only. Its copies lack some clones; in the studies checked, an unresolved V gene accounts for under half of them, and the cause for the rest is not known. That table gives V, J and clone size, and the DNA gave D and trimming. Present in this sample are 130,000 to 150,000 clones, more than 75% of which were seen just once. The ten largest clones represent around 40% of the sample.

Another Seattle source contributed samples from volunteer blood donors who had recovered from COVID-19. Collaborating institutions collected whole blood in K2EDTA tubes following their own protocols. For TCRbeta analysis, collaborators shipped samples in one of three forms: frozen whole blood, isolated PBMCs, or DNA extracted from either of those sample types. The chain is encoded by TRBV12-3 or TRBV12-4 joined to TRBJ2-3; the D gene is possibly TRBD2, with 5 bases matching. The origin of this receptor is a man aged 50 to 60 who had recovered from COVID-19. The sequencing input was peripheral blood. The DNA sequence follows: TGTGCCAGCAGTCACAAGCGGGATACGCAGTATTTT. It translates to CASSHKRDTQYF.